Shown below are 27 T cell receptor beta chains from a single sample sequenced in a study of T-cell memory formation after mild COVID-19. TCRdb used MiXCR to reprocess the 5' RACE reads, holding one entry per CDR3 protein. This table has about 130,000 distinct CDR3 sequences, about 15% appearing once. Source material: PBMCs or a T cell subset sorted from them (not recorded which). The receptors here all came from an adult woman who had mild COVID-19 (a few samples of this study predate the infection). Cell type and time point are not known.

This clonotype was counted only a few times. V gene TRBV19 combines with J gene TRBJ2-3; 9 nucleotides agree with TRBD2. The CDR3 has 16 residues. V shed 1 base, J shed 8 bases, and the junction held 10 bases outside the gene matches. The germline gives CDR1 LNHDA, CDR2 SQIVND (reference sequence). CDR3 loop: CASSIGLAGGIATQYF. Written as DNA, the CDR3 is TGTGCCAGTAGTATAGGTCTGGCGGGAGGGATCGCTACGCAGTATTTT.

This clonotype has more than one count but fewer than ten. The rearrangement links TRBV7-2 to TRBJ2-5, with 8 bases aligning to TRBD1. V lost 5 bases and J lost 2; bases outside the gene matches: 4. The CDR3 runs 14 residues. Germline loops: CDR1 SGHTA, CDR2 FQGNSA. CDR3 sequence reads: CASSRDRSQETQYF. CDR3 bases: TGTGCCAGCAGCAGGGACAGGAGTCAAGAGACCCAGTACTTC.

The rearrangement uses TRBV5-1 and TRBJ2-3; D gene unclear. The CDR3 loop spans 17 amino acids. With 0 bases removed from V and 3 bases from J, the gap between germline ends came to 17 bases. CDR1 and CDR2 (germline): SGHRS, YFSETQ. The CDR3 is CASSLGEHVVGTDTQYF. DNA for the CDR3: TGCGCCAGCAGCTTGGGAGAACACGTGGTCGGAACAGATACGCAGTATTTT. Full variable domain (rest looked up from reference TRBV5-1 and TRBJ2-3): KAGVTQTPRYLIKTRGQQVTLSCSPISGHRSVSWYQQTPGQGLQFLFEYFSETQRNKGNFPGRFSGRQFSNSRSEMNVSTLELGDSALYLCASSLGEHVVGTDTQYFGPGTRLTVL.

This chain joins TRBV7-9 and TRBJ2-2; 9 bases are a match to TRBD1. This CDR3 region has 15 residues. The germline V gene encodes CDR1 SEHNR and CDR2 FQNEAQ (reference sequence). V lost 6 bases and J lost 5; bases outside the gene matches: 7. The CDR3: CASRQGTGTTGELFF. The DNA of the CDR3 is TGTGCCAGCAGACAGGGGACAGGGACAACCGGGGAGCTGTTTTTT.

This clonotype occurred a few times. The genes are TRBV5-1 and TRBJ2-1; 12 bases are shared with TRBD1. The CDR3 totals 16 residues. Germline V CDR1 and CDR2: SGHRS, YFSETQ. Trimming removed 4 bases from V and 12 bases from J; junction bases left unmatched: 14. In nucleotides, the CDR3 is TGCGCCAGCAGCCCCTTTGGGGACAGGGGGCTAATGGGGCAGTTCTTC. It codes for CASSPFGDRGLMGQFF.

The chain employs TRBV9 and TRBJ2-5; 7 bases are shared with TRBD2. CDR1 SGDLS and CDR2 YYNGEE come from the germline V gene. Trimming removed 0 bases from V and 2 bases from J; junction bases left unmatched: 1. The CDR3 has 14 amino acids. The CDR3 loop reads CASSVAAGQETQYF. The CDR3 coding sequence is TGTGCCAGCAGCGTAGCAGCGGGACAAGAGACCCAGTACTTC.

The V call is TRBV12-3 or TRBV12-4, the J call TRBJ2-7; 10 nucleotides align to TRBD1. The CDR3 runs to 15 residues. V dropped 7 bases and J dropped 4; count of bases not matched to a gene: 10. In nucleotides, the CDR3 is TGTGCCAGCACCAGACTTGGACAGGGGGATTACGAGCAGTACTTC. Residues: CASTRLGQGDYEQYF.

CDR3 sequence reads: CASSVAPGTGDYGYTF. For the CDR3, the DNA is TGTGCCAGCAGCGTAGCCCCCGGGACAGGGGACTATGGCTACACCTTC. The genes are TRBV9 and TRBJ1-2, with 10 nucleotides matching TRBD1. The CDR3 extends over 16 amino acids. In germline, CDR1 is SGDLS, CDR2 YYNGEE. Trimming cost V 0 bases and J 3 bases; bases outside gene matches: 5.

This chain connects TRBV5-1 to TRBJ1-5; the match to TRBD1 covers 10 bases. Germline CDR1 and CDR2: SGHRS and YFSETQ. The CDR3 consists of 15 residues. V was clipped by 4 bases and J by 4 bases; unmatched bases: 5. CDR3 coding DNA: TGCGCCAGCAGCCCGGGACAGGGGAGTAATCAGCCCCAGCATTTT. Protein sequence: CASSPGQGSNQPQHF.

The chain is built from TRBV5-5 and TRBJ1-2, with TRBD1 matching 9 bases. J lost 7 bases, V lost 0 bases, and 7 bases had no gene match. The CDR3 sequence is 15 residues long. The germline V gene encodes CDR1 SGHKS and CDR2 YYEKEE (reference sequence). The chain's CDR3 is CASSLEGTGYRGYTF. In DNA, the CDR3 is TGTGCCAGCAGCTTGGAAGGGACAGGGTATCGTGGCTACACCTTC.

This clonotype was counted between two and nine times. This CDR3 reads CASSLRETYEQYF. The CDR3 DNA is TGCGCCAGCAGCCTCAGGGAGACCTACGAGCAGTACTTC. This chain links TRBV5-1 with TRBJ2-7; either TRBD1 or TRBD2 may fit D (5 bases each). Trimming left V 4 bases short and J 2 bases short, with 10 bases between. The V gene's germline CDR1 is SGHRS and CDR2 YFSETQ. This CDR3 is 13 amino acids long.

A note on this clonotype: At one end the junction does not follow the germline gene, possibly because of a read error. The chain carries TRBV29-1 and TRBJ1-1; D is unresolved. The CDR3 runs 13 residues. Germline values: CDR1 SQVTM, CDR2 ANQGSEA. The CDR3 sequence: CSVEVRMHTEAFF. CDR3 sequence (DNA): TGCAGCGTGGAAGTACGGATGCACACTGAAGCTTTCTTT.

This clonotype showed up many times. The chain uses TRBV4-2 and TRBJ2-5, with TRBD2 matching over 7 bases. Per the germline V gene, CDR1 is LGHNA and CDR2 is YNFKEQ. V trimming: 0 bases; J trimming: 2 bases; junction bases outside the gene matches: 6. There are 16 residues in the CDR3. CDR3 region: CASSQESSGNQETQYF. In nucleotides, the CDR3 is TGTGCCAGCAGCCAAGAATCTAGCGGCAATCAAGAGACCCAGTACTTC.

This clonotype turned up a few times. The rearrangement uses TRBV27 and TRBJ2-5; 10 nucleotides align to TRBD2. The CDR3 is 16 amino acids. Germline CDR1 and CDR2: MNHEY and SMNVEV (reference sequence). The V and J ends lost 5 bases and 5 bases, in that order; junction bases with no gene match: 11. The CDR3 loop is CASSPSGGFNRETQYF. The CDR3 coding sequence is TGTGCCAGCAGTCCTAGCGGGGGTTTTAACCGGGAGACCCAGTACTTC.

This sequence joins TRBV24-1 and TRBJ1-1; the D gene is possibly TRBD1 (6 bases). V lost 12 bases and J 0 bases, leaving 13 bases between the germline ends. Per germline, CDR1 KGHDR and CDR2 SFDVKD. The CDR3 consists of 13 residues. CDR3 protein: CAAQQGMNTEAFF. CDR3 nucleotide sequence: TGTGCCGCGCAACAGGGAATGAACACTGAAGCTTTCTTT.

The chain has TRBV6-1 and TRBJ2-5; TRBD2 aligns across 14 bases. V shed 5 bases, J shed 6 bases, and the junction held 11 bases outside the gene matches. Germline lookup yields CDR1 MNHNS and CDR2 SASEGT. The CDR3 runs 17 residues. The CDR3 reads CASSTSSRTSGRQTQYF. The CDR3 nucleotides read TGTGCCAGCAGTACATCCTCTAGGACTAGCGGGAGGCAGACCCAGTACTTC.

In its sample, this clonotype was seen a few times. The V and J genes are TRBV7-9 and TRBJ2-7; TRBD1 matches 7 bases. The CDR3 has 16 amino acids. The germline gives CDR1 SEHNR, CDR2 FQNEAQ (reference sequence). J gave up 1 base and V 5 bases, and 11 bases lay outside the gene matches. The CDR3 loop is CASSHTDREISYEQYF. The CDR3 DNA reads as TGTGCCAGCAGCCATACCGACAGGGAAATATCCTACGAGCAGTACTTC.

This clonotype has more than one count but fewer than ten. This chain connects TRBV7-3 to TRBJ1-1; D uncertain. The CDR3 runs to 16 residues. CDR1 and CDR2 (germline): SGHTA, FQGTGA. The germline V and J ends were trimmed by 4 bases and 0 bases, with 15 bases remaining between them. CDR3 nucleotide sequence: TGTGCCAGCAGCTCACGAGCCGGAGGTCTGAACACTGAAGCTTTCTTT. Its translation is CASSSRAGGLNTEAFF.

This clonotype was recorded many times. The chain has TRBV7-2 and TRBJ2-7; no clear D. The CDR3 runs 15 residues. The V end lost 2 bases, the J end lost 7 bases, and 18 bases lay between the germline ends. Germline V gene data show CDR1 as SGHTA and CDR2 as FQGNSA. CDR3 residues: CASSLTAQSRREQYF. In nucleotides, the CDR3 is TGTGCCAGCAGCTTAACTGCTCAATCCCGTAGGGAGCAGTACTTC.

This clonotype has more than one count but fewer than ten. The chain has TRBV19 and TRBJ2-4; 7 nucleotides match TRBD1. V lost 4 bases and J lost 7; bases outside the gene matches: 4. Germline loops: CDR1 LNHDA, CDR2 SQIVND (reference sequence). There are 13 residues in the CDR3. Here the CDR3 reads CASSREQGNIQYF. CDR3 bases: TGTGCCAGTAGTAGAGAACAGGGGAACATTCAGTACTTC.

This clonotype appeared a few times. The chain recombines TRBV7-2 with TRBJ2-7; the D call may be TRBD1 or TRBD2 (5 bases each). The V end was cut by 6 bases, the J end by 2 bases, with 17 bases between. Looked up from germline, CDR1 is SGHTA and CDR2 is FQGNSA. CDR3 length: 15 residues. The CDR3 DNA sequence: TGTGCCAGCAGAGGGACGGGGCGGCCCACCTACGAGCAGTACTTC. Protein sequence: CASRGTGRPTYEQYF.

In its sample, this clonotype was seen a few times. The chain is built from TRBV6-2 or TRBV6-3 and TRBJ2-2; 9 bases line up with TRBD1. V shed 6 bases, J shed 1 base, and the junction held 3 bases outside the gene matches. This CDR3 is built from 15 residues. Germline lookup yields CDR1 MNHEY and CDR2 SVGEGT. The CDR3 DNA follows: TGTGCCAGCAGGAAGGACAGGGGGAACACCGGGGAGCTGTTTTTT. Translation: CASRKDRGNTGELFF.

V gene TRBV11-2 combines with J gene TRBJ2-2; D is ambiguous. V gave up 2 bases and J gave up 4 bases, with 11 bases separating them. The CDR3 has 15 residues. Germline V gene lookup returns CDR1 SGHAT and CDR2 FQNNGV. The CDR3 protein is CASSLSLGLTGELFF. In DNA form, the CDR3 reads TGTGCCAGCAGCTTATCTCTGGGCCTCACCGGGGAGCTGTTTTTT.

This clonotype was counted a few times. The chain has TRBV19 and TRBJ2-1, with D possibly being TRBD1 (6 bases). V was clipped by 0 bases and J by 4 bases, with 10 bases between them. Germline V gene lookup returns CDR1 LNHDA and CDR2 SQIVND (reference sequence). The CDR3 sequence is 15 residues long. As DNA, the CDR3 is TGTGCCAGTAGTATAGATCGGGACAAGTACAATGAGCAGTTCTTC. Its protein is CASSIDRDKYNEQFF.

A few counts support this clonotype. The chain employs TRBV4-1 and TRBJ1-1; no clear D gene. The CDR3 has 16 amino acids. The germline gives CDR1 MGHRA, CDR2 YSYEKL. The germline V and J ends were trimmed by 4 bases and 1 base, with 16 bases remaining between them. This CDR3 reads CASSRTPRYGNTEAFF. The CDR3, as DNA: TGCGCCAGCAGCCGCACCCCGCGGTATGGGAACACTGAAGCTTTCTTT.

In its sample, this clonotype was seen a few times. The CDR3 region has the DNA TGTGCCAGCAGTTTATTAGTCAATCAGCCCCAGCATTTT. This encodes CASSLLVNQPQHF. The chain recombines TRBV12-3 or TRBV12-4 with TRBJ1-5; D unclear. The CDR3 loop spans 13 amino acids. Trimming left V 2 bases short and J 3 bases short, with 5 bases between.

This clonotype was picked up one time. The V gene is TRBV29-1, the J gene TRBJ1-2; 9 bases line up with TRBD1. CDR1 and CDR2 (germline): SQVTM, ANQGSEA. The CDR3 spans 12 residues. The V gene end was trimmed by 6 bases and the J gene end by 4 bases; junction bases not matched to a gene: 3. CDR3 DNA sequence: TGCAGCGTCCGACAGGGGGGCTATGGCTACACCTTC. It encodes CSVRQGGYGYTF.